Below, one TCR beta chain is given with its context. What antigen it recognizes has not been identified. There are no base qualities to consult, and no much larger clone falls within one base. A distance of 12 bases separates the germline ends of V and J, which lose 3 bases and 9 bases respectively. The CDR3 holds 14 amino acids from the cysteine to the phenylalanine. The entry retains the CDR3 DNA only, 42 bases that are in frame from base 1. This sample was included in a study of CD8 T cells in Susac syndrome (dated by TCRdb to 2018 to 2020). Regarding the research as a whole: Among the sequenced Susac syndrome patients, 5 or 6 had clinically active disease and roughly eight were in clinical remission. At blood withdrawal, Susac syndrome patients were either therapy-naive, taking corticosteroids (in some cases with IVIg as well), or taking IVIg alone. Repertoire sequencing was used to test whether CD8+ T cell activation and differentiation in Susac syndrome was antigen driven.

The investigation overall reported the following: The study acknowledged that relatively few individuals were included in the TCR sequencing and HLA analysis. No clonal expansion was detected in the CD4+ T cell repertoire of Susac syndrome patients.

RNA was extracted using the RNeasy kit, and roughly 0.45 to 1 microgram was reverse transcribed with random hexamers. TCR beta CDR3 regions were amplified with the immunoSEQ multiplex PCR assay covering 54 Vbeta and 13 Jbeta segments. PCR amplification bias was corrected by using a synthetic template baseline for primer optimization and computational correction. The original pipeline was this. Reads were annotated to V, D and J genes per IMGT and analyzed with immunoSEQ Analyzer, keeping only productive sequences. Clonality was calculated as one minus the Shannon entropy normalized by log2 of the number of productive unique sequences. For each patient and control, public and private clones were evaluated among the 100 most prevalent clones. Clones were defined as Susac-specific when absent from the healthy and MS cohorts, from roughly 1,100 published viral clones and from other ImmuneACCESS disease sequences. In TCRdb, the public reads were trimmed at Q25 with fastp and aligned with MiXCR, with productive beta chains retained. When rows share a CDR3 protein, they turn into one entry using the most common DNA and genes. V and J calls and clone size were set by TCRdb, not the authors. This sample holds approximately 190,000 distinct CDR3 sequences; 90% to 97% were observed only once. The ten largest make up approximately 0.098% of the sample.

Peripheral blood CD8+ and CD4+ T cells from healthy donors, Susac syndrome patients and multiple sclerosis patients were profiled by high-throughput TCR beta sequencing. Susac syndrome patients met recently defined diagnostic criteria for definite or probable disease. Bulk CD8+ and CD4+ T cells were purified magnetically by negative isolation, whereas CD8+ TEMRA cells were enriched by FACS. Blood was drawn into EDTA tubes, processed within 24 hours, and PBMCs were isolated by density gradient centrifugation. PBMCs intended for TCR sequencing were cryopreserved in liquid nitrogen and were subsequently thawed in a 37 degrees C water bath. The sorted or isolated CD4+, CD8+ and CD8+ TEMRA cells had a purity of 90% or higher.

The chain links TRBV12-3 or TRBV12-4 with TRBJ1-6; TRBD1 might be the D gene, on 5 matching bases. The sequence derives from a human donor with Susac syndrome. Input material: CD4+ T cells from PBMCs. In nucleotides, the sequence is TGTGCCAGCAGTTTGGGGCAGGGCGGTTCACCCCTCCACTTT. It translates to CASSLGQGGSPLHF.